Below are 25 T cell receptor beta chains sequenced from a single sample in a study of cytomegalovirus exposure and HLA in healthy donors. Clones were read by immunoSEQ multiplex PCR, and TCRdb kept only the in-frame ones, dropping some. The top ten clones hold around 1% of a sample with about 270,000 clones, 70% to 90% of them seen once. Sample: PBMCs. Receptors were obtained from a woman aged 18-29 years in good health and CMV-seronegative.

This chain connects TRBV2 to TRBJ2-1; 7 positions match TRBD1. The CDR3 is made up of 17 amino acids. V shed 5 bases and J 5 bases; nucleotides not matched to a gene: 15. Germline V gives CDR1 SNHLY, CDR2 FYNNEI. CDR3 protein: CASSYIRGPGSHNEQFF. The CDR3 coding sequence is TGTGCCAGCAGTTACATTAGGGGGCCAGGGAGCCACAATGAGCAGTTCTTC.

The CDR3, as DNA: TGTGCCAGCAGTTACCCACAGGGGCGCGACTATGGCTACACCTTC. Translating it yields CASSYPQGRDYGYTF. The chain is built from TRBV6-6 and TRBJ1-2, with 7 nucleotides matching TRBD1. The CDR3 extends over 15 amino acids. Looked up from germline, CDR1 is MNHNY and CDR2 is SVGAGI (reference sequence). The trim removed 2 bases at V and 3 bases at J, leaving 6 bases unmatched.

The chain joins TRBV7-2 to TRBJ2-7; the match to TRBD2 covers 11 bases. Per germline, CDR1 SGHTA and CDR2 FQGNSA. Unmatched junction bases numbered 5, after V lost 3 bases and J lost 7 bases. The length of the CDR3 is 14 residues. CDR3 in DNA: TGTGCCAGCAGCTTTAGCGGGGGGGCGGGAGAGCAGTACTTC. This gives the protein CASSFSGGAGEQYF.

The chain is built from TRBV7-8 and TRBJ2-5; tentatively, D is TRBD2 (6 bases). Trimming removed 11 bases from V and 0 bases from J, with 16 bases in between. The CDR3 spans 14 residues. The germline CDR1 and CDR2 sequences are SGHVS and FQNEAQ. The CDR3 region is CASEPGGYQETQYF. Written as DNA, the CDR3 is TGTGCCTCCGAGCCTGGGGGGTACCAAGAGACCCAGTACTTC.

The chain couples TRBV29-1 to TRBJ2-1, with TRBD1 as a possible D gene (5 bases). Germline-derived CDR1 and CDR2 are SQVTM and ANQGSEA. Trimming removed 5 bases from V and 10 bases from J, with 21 bases in between. The CDR3 sequence is 14 residues long. Written as DNA, the CDR3 is TGCAGCGTTCAGGGCCAGCTATTTGCAGGCGAGCAGTTCTTC. Amino acid sequence: CSVQGQLFAGEQFF.

The chain employs TRBV28 and TRBJ2-1; TRBD1 agrees at 9 bases. V lost 1 base to trimming and J lost 0 bases; unmatched junction nucleotides: 4. This CDR3 comprises 17 residues. The V gene's germline CDR1 is MDHEN and CDR2 SYDVKM. The CDR3 sequence is CASSLFGQGSSYNEQFF. DNA of the CDR3: TGTGCCAGCAGTTTATTCGGACAGGGGAGCTCCTACAATGAGCAGTTCTTC.

This chain joins TRBV30 and TRBJ1-2; no reliable D call. Trimming removed 0 bases from V and 12 bases from J, with 11 bases in between. CDR3 length: 11 residues. CDR1 GTSNPN and CDR2 SVGIG come from the germline V gene (reference sequence). In DNA, the CDR3 is TGTGCCTGGAGTGTACTCGGGAAGAACACCTTC. Amino acids: CAWSVLGKNTF. Full variable domain (rest looked up from reference TRBV30 and TRBJ1-2): SQTIHQWPATLVQPVGSPLSLECTVEGTSNPNLYWYRQAAGRGLQLLFYSVGIGQISSEVPQNLSASRPQDRQFILSSKKLLLSDSGFYLCAWSVLGKNTFGSGTRLTVV.

This chain uses TRBV7-2 with TRBJ2-7; 10 bases agree with TRBD2. The germline V gene encodes CDR1 SGHTA and CDR2 FQGNSA. V was pared by 1 base and J by 2 bases, with 2 bases of the junction left unmatched. This CDR3 region has 15 residues. The CDR3 here is CASSLDSGGTYEQYF. Here the CDR3 DNA reads TGTGCCAGCAGCTTAGATAGCGGGGGGACCTACGAGCAGTACTTC.

This clone was seen only a few times. The rearrangement links TRBV5-5 to TRBJ1-4; no firm D call. The CDR3 totals 15 residues. V was cut by 3 bases and J by 5 bases, with 14 bases left in between. Germline V gene data show CDR1 as SGHKS and CDR2 as YYEKEE (reference sequence). CDR3 nucleotides: TGTGCCAGCAGCTCTCGATCCGGACTCAATGAAAAACTGTTTTTT. Its protein is CASSSRSGLNEKLFF.

The chain uses TRBV19 and TRBJ2-1; TRBD2 might be the D (6 bases). The CDR3 length is 14 residues. Trimming took 5 bases from V and 2 from J, leaving 10 bases between them. CDR1 and CDR2 from the germline V gene are LNHDA and SQIVND (reference sequence). CDR3 bases: TGTGCCAGTAGTCCCCCGGGAGCCTACAATGAGCAGTTCTTC. Encoded protein: CASSPPGAYNEQFF.

The rearrangement joins TRBV9 to TRBJ2-1; 13 nucleotides agree with TRBD2. V was clipped by 3 bases and J by 7 bases; unmatched bases: 7. Looked up from germline, CDR1 is SGDLS and CDR2 is YYNGEE. The CDR3 extends over 16 amino acids. CDR3 sequence: CASSASTSGGPNEQFF. Written as DNA, the CDR3 is TGTGCCAGCAGCGCATCGACTAGCGGGGGGCCGAATGAGCAGTTCTTC.

The chain combines TRBV30 with TRBJ2-1; 8 positions agree with TRBD1. In germline, CDR1 is GTSNPN, CDR2 SVGIG (reference sequence). The CDR3 totals 11 residues. The V segment lost 0 bases and the J segment 15 bases; nucleotides outside the gene matches: 4. The CDR3, as DNA: TGTGCCTGGAGTGTAGGCGACAGGGGGTTCTTC. This gives the protein CAWSVGDRGFF.

The chain joins TRBV13 to TRBJ1-6; no clear D gene. Germline V gene sequence: CDR1 PRHDT, CDR2 FYEKMQ (reference sequence). Between the trimmed V and J ends, which lost 5 bases and 2 bases, there was a span of 7 bases. This CDR3 comprises 14 residues. The CDR3 region is CASSLSPYNSPLHF. The CDR3 DNA reads TGTGCCAGCAGCCTTTCCCCCTATAATTCACCCCTCCACTTT.

The rearrangement links TRBV27 to TRBJ2-3, with 11 bases identical to TRBD1. The CDR3 loop spans 17 amino acids. V dropped 3 bases and J dropped 0; count of bases not matched to a gene: 5. CDR1 and CDR2 (germline): MNHEY, SMNVEV (reference sequence). The CDR3 spells CASSLWTGGLSTDTQYF. The CDR3 DNA reads as TGTGCCAGCAGTTTGTGGACAGGGGGCCTGAGCACAGATACGCAGTATTTT.

This clone was counted a few times. The rearrangement joins TRBV9 to TRBJ1-2; D remains ambiguous. Trimming cost V 0 bases and J 6 bases, with 6 bases left between them. CDR1 and CDR2 from the germline V gene are SGDLS and YYNGEE. This CDR3 is built from 12 residues. The CDR3 is CASSVGGDGYTF. CDR3 nucleotide sequence: TGTGCCAGCAGCGTAGGGGGAGATGGCTACACCTTC. Full variable domain (missing parts from reference TRBV9 and TRBJ1-2): DSGVTQTPKHLITATGQRVTLRCSPRSGDLSVYWYQQSLDQGLQFLIQYYNGEERAKGNILERFSAQQFPDLHSELNLSSLELGDSALYFCASSVGGDGYTFGSGTRLTVV.

This clone was seen only once. The gene calls are TRBV18 and TRBJ2-3; 9 bases map to TRBD2. Germline V CDR1 and CDR2: KGHSH, LQKENI. This CDR3 spans 15 amino acids. J was trimmed by 6 bases and V by 6 bases; bases with no gene match: 10. The CDR3 bases are TGTGCCAGCTCCCTAGCGGGGCCGACATCCGATACGCAGTATTTT. Its translation is CASSLAGPTSDTQYF.

V and J are TRBV30 and TRBJ1-5; TRBD1 is a possible D gene (6 bases). The ends were cut back, 1 base at V and 5 bases at J, with 18 bases in the middle. Per the germline V gene, CDR1 is GTSNPN and CDR2 is SVGIG (reference sequence). This CDR3 spans 16 amino acids. The CDR3 loop is CAWSGSGGRVDQPQHF. The CDR3 DNA reads TGTGCCTGGAGTGGATCCGGGGGGCGAGTGGATCAGCCCCAGCATTTT.

The rearrangement uses TRBV27 and TRBJ1-1; D gene ambiguous. CDR1 MNHEY and CDR2 SMNVEV come from the germline V gene (reference sequence). Deletions cut 5 bases from V and 1 base from J, with 11 bases between. This CDR3 is built from 14 residues. This chain's CDR3 is CASSPLTSNTEAFF. CDR3 bases: TGTGCCAGCAGTCCTTTGACATCGAACACTGAAGCTTTCTTT.

The rearrangement links TRBV29-1 to TRBJ1-5; no clear D. Germline V gene sequence: CDR1 SQVTM, CDR2 ANQGSEA. This CDR3 is 13 amino acids long. V lost 4 bases and J 4 bases, leaving 11 bases between the germline ends. This chain's CDR3 is CSVVRGLNQPQHF. In nucleotides, the CDR3 is TGCAGCGTTGTACGAGGGCTGAATCAGCCCCAGCATTTT.

This clone was picked up a small number of times. This chain joins TRBV5-1 and TRBJ1-3; no clear D gene. This CDR3 has 14 amino acids. V lost 4 bases to trimming and J lost 1 base, with 9 bases between them. Germline V CDR1 and CDR2: SGHRS, YFSETQ. CDR3 residues: CASSPGTSGNTIYF. The CDR3 bases are TGCGCCAGCAGCCCGGGTACTTCTGGAAACACCATATATTTT.

The chain couples TRBV19 to TRBJ1-2; 12 bases fit TRBD1. The CDR3 consists of 16 residues. With V trimmed by 2 bases and J by 3 bases, 4 bases remained unmatched. The V gene's germline CDR1 is LNHDA and CDR2 SQIVND (reference sequence). CDR3 amino acids: CASSISGTGGHYGYTF. DNA of the CDR3: TGTGCCAGTAGTATAAGCGGGACAGGGGGCCACTATGGCTACACCTTC.

The V and J genes are TRBV6-5 and TRBJ2-1, with D unresolved. Germline values: CDR1 MNHEY, CDR2 SVGAGI. The CDR3 extends over 11 amino acids. Trimming stripped 6 bases from V and 6 bases from J, with 6 bases between. The CDR3 DNA reads as TGTGCCAGCAGGAGAAGCAATGAGCAGTTCTTC. It specifies CASRRSNEQFF.

This clone was seen a few times. The chain uses TRBV4-1 and TRBJ2-7, with 9 bases that match TRBD1. This CDR3 is 16 amino acids long. Per germline, CDR1 MGHRA and CDR2 YSYEKL. V trimming: 0 bases; J trimming: 3 bases; junction bases outside the gene matches: 6. DNA for the CDR3: TGCGCCAGCAGCCAAGAGGGACAGGGTGGTGTCTACGAGCAGTACTTC. This codes for CASSQEGQGGVYEQYF.

This chain uses TRBV5-1 with TRBJ2-7, with TRBD1 matching over 7 bases. The V gene end was trimmed by 3 bases and the J gene end by 1 base; junction bases not matched to a gene: 7. This CDR3 has 15 residues. Germline loops: CDR1 SGHRS, CDR2 YFSETQ. DNA for the CDR3: TGCGCCAGCAGCTCCGGACAGGCCTGGTCCTACGAGCAGTACTTC. It is translated as CASSSGQAWSYEQYF.

The V and J genes are TRBV7-6 and TRBJ1-4, with 10 bases fitting TRBD1. Germline loops: CDR1 SGHVS, CDR2 FNYEAQ. V shed 1 base, J shed 8 bases, and the junction held 4 bases outside the gene matches. There are 15 residues in the CDR3. The CDR3 nucleotides read TGTGCCAGCAGCTTAGGGACAGGGGGGGAAGAAAAACTGTTTTTT. Protein sequence: CASSLGTGGEEKLFF. Complete variable domain (other parts from reference TRBV7-6 and TRBJ1-4): GAGVSQSPRYKVTKRGQDVALRCDPISGHVSLYWYRQALGQGPEFLTYFNYEAQQDKSGLPNDRFSAERPEGSISTLTIQRTEQRDSAMYRCASSLGTGGEEKLFFGSGTQLSVL.